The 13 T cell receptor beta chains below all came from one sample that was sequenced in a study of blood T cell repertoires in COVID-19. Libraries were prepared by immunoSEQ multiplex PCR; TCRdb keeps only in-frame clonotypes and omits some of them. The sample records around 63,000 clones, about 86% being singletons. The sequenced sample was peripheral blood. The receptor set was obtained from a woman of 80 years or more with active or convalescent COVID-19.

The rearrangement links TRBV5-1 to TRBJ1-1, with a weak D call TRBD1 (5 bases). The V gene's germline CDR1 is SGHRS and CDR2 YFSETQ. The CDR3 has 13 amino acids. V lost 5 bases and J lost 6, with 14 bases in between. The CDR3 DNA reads TGCGCCAGCAGTTATGGGGGGGAGTCTGAAGCTTTCTTT. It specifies CASSYGGESEAFF.

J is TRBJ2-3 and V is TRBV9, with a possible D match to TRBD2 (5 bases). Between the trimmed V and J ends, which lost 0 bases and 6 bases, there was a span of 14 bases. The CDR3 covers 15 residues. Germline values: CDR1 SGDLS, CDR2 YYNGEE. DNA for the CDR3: TGTGCCAGCAGCGTAGGAACAACCTCGGGGGATACGCAGTATTTT. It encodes CASSVGTTSGDTQYF.

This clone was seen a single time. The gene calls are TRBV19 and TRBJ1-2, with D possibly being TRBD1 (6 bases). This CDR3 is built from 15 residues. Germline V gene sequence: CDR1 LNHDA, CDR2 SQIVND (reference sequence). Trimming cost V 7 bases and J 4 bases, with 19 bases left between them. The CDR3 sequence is CASTPGGRGTYGYTF. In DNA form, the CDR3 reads TGTGCCAGTACCCCCGGAGGCAGGGGTACCTATGGCTACACCTTC.

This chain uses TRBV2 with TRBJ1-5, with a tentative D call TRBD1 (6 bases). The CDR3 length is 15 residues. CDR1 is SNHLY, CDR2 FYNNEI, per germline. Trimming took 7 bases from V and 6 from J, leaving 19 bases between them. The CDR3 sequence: CASTRSEGVPQPQHF. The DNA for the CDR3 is TGTGCCAGCACTAGATCTGAGGGGGTGCCTCAGCCCCAGCATTTT.

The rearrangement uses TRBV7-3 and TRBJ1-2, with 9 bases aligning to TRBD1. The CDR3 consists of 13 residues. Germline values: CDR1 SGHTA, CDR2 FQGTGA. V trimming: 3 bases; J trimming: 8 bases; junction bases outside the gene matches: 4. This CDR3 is CASSFGQGRGYTF. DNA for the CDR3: TGTGCCAGCAGCTTCGGACAGGGGAGAGGCTACACCTTC.

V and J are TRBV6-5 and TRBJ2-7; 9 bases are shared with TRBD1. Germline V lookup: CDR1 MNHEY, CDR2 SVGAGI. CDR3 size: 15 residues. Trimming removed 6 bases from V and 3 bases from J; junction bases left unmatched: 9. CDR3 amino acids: CASRTSGTGNYEQYF. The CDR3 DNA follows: TGTGCCAGCAGGACATCCGGGACAGGGAACTACGAGCAGTACTTC.

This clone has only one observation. In DNA form, the CDR3 reads TGTGCCAGCAGTTTTTCGGACAGGACCAACTCTGGGGCCAACGTCCTGACTTTC. Its translation: CASSFSDRTNSGANVLTF. This chain uses TRBV27 with TRBJ2-6, with TRBD1 identical over 7 bases. Germline CDR1 reads MNHEY; CDR2 reads SMNVEV (reference sequence). The length of the CDR3 is 18 residues. The J segment lost 0 bases and the V segment lost 3 bases, leaving 8 bases of the junction unmatched.

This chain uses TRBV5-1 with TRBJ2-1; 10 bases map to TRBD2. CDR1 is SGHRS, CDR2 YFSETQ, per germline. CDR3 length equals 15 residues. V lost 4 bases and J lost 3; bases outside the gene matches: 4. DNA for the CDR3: TGCGCCAGCAGCGCCGGACTAGCGGACTACAATGAGCAGTTCTTC. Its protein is CASSAGLADYNEQFF.

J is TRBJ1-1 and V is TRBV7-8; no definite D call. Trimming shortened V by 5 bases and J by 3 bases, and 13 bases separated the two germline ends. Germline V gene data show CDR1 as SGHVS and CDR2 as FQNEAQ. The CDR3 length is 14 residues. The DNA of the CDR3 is TGTGCCAGCAGCGGAAGTGGAGCTCACACTGAAGCTTTCTTT. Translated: CASSGSGAHTEAFF.

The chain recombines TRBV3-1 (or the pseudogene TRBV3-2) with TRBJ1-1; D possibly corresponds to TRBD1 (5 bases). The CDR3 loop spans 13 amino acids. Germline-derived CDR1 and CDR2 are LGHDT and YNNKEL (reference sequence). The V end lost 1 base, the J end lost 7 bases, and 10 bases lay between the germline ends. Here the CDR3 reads CASSQAGPDEAFF. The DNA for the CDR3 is TGTGCCAGCAGCCAAGCAGGGCCTGATGAAGCTTTCTTT.

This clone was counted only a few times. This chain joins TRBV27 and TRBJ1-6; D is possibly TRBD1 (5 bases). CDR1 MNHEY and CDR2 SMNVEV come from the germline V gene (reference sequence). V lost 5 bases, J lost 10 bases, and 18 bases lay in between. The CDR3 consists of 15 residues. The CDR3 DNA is TGTGCCAGCAGTCTCGGGACGGGGGTAGGGTCACCCCTCCACTTT. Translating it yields CASSLGTGVGSPLHF.

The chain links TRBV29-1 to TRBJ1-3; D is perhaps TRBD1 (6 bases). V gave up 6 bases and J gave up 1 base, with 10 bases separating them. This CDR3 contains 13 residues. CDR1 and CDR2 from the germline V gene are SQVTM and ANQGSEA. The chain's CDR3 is CSVLQGSGNTIYF. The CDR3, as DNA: TGCAGCGTGCTACAGGGTTCTGGAAACACCATATATTTT.

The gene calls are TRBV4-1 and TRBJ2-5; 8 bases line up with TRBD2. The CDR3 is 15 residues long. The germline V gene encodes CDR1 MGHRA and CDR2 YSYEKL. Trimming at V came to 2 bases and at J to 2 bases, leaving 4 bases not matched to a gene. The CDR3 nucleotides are TGCGCCAGCAGCCAACAACTAGCGGTACAAGAGACCCAGTACTTC. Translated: CASSQQLAVQETQYF.